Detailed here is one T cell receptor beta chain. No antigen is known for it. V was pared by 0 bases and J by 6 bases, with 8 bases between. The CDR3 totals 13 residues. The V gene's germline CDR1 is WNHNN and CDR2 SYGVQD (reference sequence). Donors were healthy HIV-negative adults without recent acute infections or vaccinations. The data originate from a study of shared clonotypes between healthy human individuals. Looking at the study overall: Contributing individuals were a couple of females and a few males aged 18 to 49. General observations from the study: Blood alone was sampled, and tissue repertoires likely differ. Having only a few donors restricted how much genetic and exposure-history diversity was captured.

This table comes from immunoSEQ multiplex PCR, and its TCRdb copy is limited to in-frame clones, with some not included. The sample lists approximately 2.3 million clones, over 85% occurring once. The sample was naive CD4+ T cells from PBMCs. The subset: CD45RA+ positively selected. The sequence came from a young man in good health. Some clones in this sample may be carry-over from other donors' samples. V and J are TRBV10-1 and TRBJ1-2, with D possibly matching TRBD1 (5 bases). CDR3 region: CASSESGEHGYTF. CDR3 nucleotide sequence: TGCGCCAGCAGTGAGTCAGGGGAACATGGCTACACCTTC.